The rows below give T cell receptor beta chains drawn from one sample of a study of OX40 agonist ivuxolimab in advanced cancers. Sequenced by immunoSEQ multiplex PCR; TCRdb stores in-frame clones only, minus some. Here the sample spans tens of thousands of clones, approximately 86% being singletons. The sample in question was CD4+ or CD8+ T cells sorted from blood, obtained in a trial of the OX40 agonist ivuxolimab. The receptor source for this set is an adult with an advanced solid tumor such as melanoma, head and neck, liver or kidney cancer. Both conserved end residues are part of each CDR3. The D gene is left open where the match is weak. Not all rows give a size; the values are once, few, many and, for expanded clones, a class.

V gene: TRBV19
clone size: medium-sized
D gene: TRBD1
J gene: TRBJ2-4
CDR3 DNA: TGTGCCAGTAGTATTGGACAGGGGGCTTACATTCAGTACTTC
CDR3 protein: CASSIGQGAYIQYF

V gene: TRBV7-9
clone size: -
D gene: TRBD1
J gene: TRBJ1-2
CDR3 DNA: TGTGCCAGCATCCTAATACAGGGGGCTAGAGGTGGCTACACCTTC
CDR3 protein: CASILIQGARGGYTF

V gene: TRBV19
clone size: -
D gene: -
J gene: TRBJ1-1
CDR3 DNA: TGTGCCAGTATTAGTCGCACTGAAGCTTTCTTT
CDR3 protein: CASISRTEAFF

V gene: TRBV2
clone size: -
D gene: TRBD2
J gene: TRBJ2-3
CDR3 DNA: TGTGCCAGCAGGTCTAGCGGGGGGGCCAGTGGAACAGATACGCAGTATTTT
CDR3 protein: CASRSSGGASGTDTQYF

V gene: TRBV11-2
clone size: once
D gene: -
J gene: TRBJ1-4
CDR3 DNA: TGTGCCAGCAGCTTTGGCAGCCCCGGGGGTGAAAAACTGTTTTTT
CDR3 protein: CASSFGSPGGEKLFF

V gene: TRBV6-1
clone size: -
D gene: -
J gene: TRBJ1-3
CDR3 DNA: TGTGCCAGCGCGGCCGATGGAAACACCATATATTTT
CDR3 protein: CASAADGNTIYF

V gene: TRBV11-2
clone size: -
D gene: TRBD2
J gene: TRBJ2-3
CDR3 DNA: TGTGCCAGCAGCCTGCGGGGGGGCCTGGCAGATACGCAGTATTTT
CDR3 protein: CASSLRGGLADTQYF

V gene: TRBV7-6
clone size: -
D gene: TRBD2
J gene: TRBJ2-7
CDR3 DNA: TGTGCCAGCAGCTTAACCGGGACTAGCGGGAGATACGAGCAGTACTTC
CDR3 protein: CASSLTGTSGRYEQYF

V gene: TRBV5-5
clone size: -
D gene: TRBD1
J gene: TRBJ1-1
CDR3 DNA: TGTGCCAGCAGCAGGACAGGGACGGTTACCACTGAAGCTTTCTTT
CDR3 protein: CASSRTGTVTTEAFF

V gene: TRBV6-4
clone size: -
D gene: -
J gene: TRBJ2-7
CDR3 DNA: TGTGCCAGCAGTGAGGGGGCCATCTCGAGCATGCAGTACTTC
CDR3 protein: CASSEGAISSMQYF

V gene: TRBV29-1
clone size: -
D gene: TRBD2
J gene: TRBJ2-5
CDR3 DNA: TGCAGCGTTGATATGTCGAGCGGGAGGGCGCGAGAGACCCAGTACTTC
CDR3 protein: CSVDMSSGRARETQYF

V gene: TRBV5-1
clone size: few
D gene: -
J gene: TRBJ1-5
CDR3 DNA: TGCGCCAGCAGCCCGGACAGCAGCAATCAGCCCCAGCATTTT
CDR3 protein: CASSPDSSNQPQHF

V gene: TRBV7-2
clone size: -
D gene: TRBD2
J gene: TRBJ2-3
CDR3 DNA: TGTGCCAGCAGCCGACGGAGCGGGGGGGGCACAGATACGCAGTATTTT
CDR3 protein: CASSRRSGGGTDTQYF

V gene: TRBV7-2
clone size: -
D gene: TRBD2
J gene: TRBJ2-1
CDR3 DNA: TGTGCCAGCAGCTTAGGGTCTAGCGGGAGTAAGCGTGAGCAGTTCTTC
CDR3 protein: CASSLGSSGSKREQFF

V gene: TRBV29-1
clone size: -
D gene: TRBD1
J gene: TRBJ1-2
CDR3 DNA: TGCAGCGCCTCGGGACAGGGGAACTATGGCTACACCTTC
CDR3 protein: CSASGQGNYGYTF

V gene: TRBV19
clone size: -
D gene: -
J gene: TRBJ1-5
CDR3 DNA: TGTGCCAGTAGGCTAGCCGGGACCGGAATCAATCAGCCCCAGCATTTT
CDR3 protein: CASRLAGTGINQPQHF

V gene: TRBV29-1
clone size: few
D gene: -
J gene: TRBJ1-1
CDR3 DNA: TGCAGCGTTGAAGATCGAGGTACTGAAGCTTTCTTT
CDR3 protein: CSVEDRGTEAFF